These 10 T cell receptor beta chains originate from one sample sequenced in a study of human T cells and chemical hapten exposure. Time point defined: healthy volunteer bleed at 6 weeks. Whole blood, unfractionated, served as the material for total RNA extraction. TCRdb passed the RACE reads through MiXCR, listing each CDR3 protein once. The sample lists about 30,000 distinct CDR3 sequences, about 5.5% occurring once. Sequenced input: whole blood. The receptors stem from a human donor in good health. Some clones in this sample may be carry-over from other donors' samples.

This clonotype was detected a few times. The chain recombines TRBV18 with TRBJ1-2; weak D call: TRBD1 (5 bases). The ends were cut back, 2 bases at V and 4 bases at J, with 14 bases in the middle. The CDR3 extends over 15 amino acids. The germline CDR1 and CDR2 sequences are KGHSH and LQKENI. DNA for the CDR3: TGTGCCAGCTCACCAGAGCGGGGGTACGGCTATGGCTACACCTTC. The encoded protein is CASSPERGYGYGYTF. Full variable domain (outside the CDR3, taken from reference TRBV18 and TRBJ1-2): NAGVMQNPRHLVRRRGQEARLRCSPMKGHSHVYWYRQLPEEGLKFMVYLQKENIIDESGMPKERFSAEFPKEGPSILRIQQVVRGDSAAYFCASSPERGYGYGYTFGSGTRLTVV.

This clonotype has more than one count but fewer than ten. The CDR3 sequence: CASSLDWQNTIYF. DNA of the CDR3: TGTGCCAGCAGCTTAGATTGGCAAAACACCATATATTTT. The chain carries TRBV11-2 and TRBJ1-3; D remains unclear. CDR1 and CDR2 from the germline V gene are SGHAT and FQNNGV. This CDR3 region has 13 residues. V lost 0 bases and J 6 bases, leaving 6 bases between the germline ends.

The sample holds many counts of this clonotype. V is TRBV30 and J is TRBJ2-7; 11 bases match TRBD2. V trimming: 2 bases; J trimming: 0 bases; junction bases outside the gene matches: 6. Germline loops: CDR1 GTSNPN, CDR2 SVGIG (reference sequence). The CDR3 sequence is 16 residues long. CDR3 residues: CAWSRLAGGSSYEQYF. As DNA, the CDR3 is TGTGCCTGGAGTAGGCTAGCGGGAGGAAGCTCCTACGAGCAGTACTTC. Drawing the rest from reference TRBV30 and TRBJ2-7, the complete variable domain is SQTIHQWPATLVQPVGSPLSLECTVEGTSNPNLYWYRQAAGRGLQLLFYSVGIGQISSEVPQNLSASRPQDRQFILSSKKLLLSDSGFYLCAWSRLAGGSSYEQYFGPGTRLTVT.

This clonotype was observed many times. This chain links TRBV4-1 with TRBJ2-1; TRBD1 is a possible D gene (5 bases). Trimming left V 0 bases short and J 12 bases short, with 18 bases between. The CDR3 is 15 residues long. In germline, CDR1 is MGHRA, CDR2 YSYEKL. CDR3 DNA sequence: TGCGCCAGCAGCCAAGATGGTGTAGTGGGGCGACGGCAGTTCTTC. Translated, it gives CASSQDGVVGRRQFF.

This clonotype was counted many times. V is TRBV3-1 and J is TRBJ2-1, with D hard to call. Trimming shortened V by 6 bases and J by 4 bases, and 4 bases separated the two germline ends. Germline CDR1 is LGHDT and CDR2 is YNNKEL (reference sequence). There are 11 residues in the CDR3. The CDR3 nucleotides read TGTGCCAGCAGATTATACAATGAGCAGTTCTTC. This encodes CASRLYNEQFF.

This clonotype was recorded many times. The chain is built from TRBV20-1 and TRBJ2-3; D remains unclear. This CDR3 contains 13 residues. CDR1 is DFQATT and CDR2 is SNEGSKA in the germline V gene (reference sequence). V was clipped by 3 bases and J by 4 bases, with 11 bases between them. The DNA for the CDR3 is TGCAGTGCTAGGGTCTCAGGAGCAGATACGCAGTATTTT. It yields the protein CSARVSGADTQYF.

This clonotype has a count of ten or more. The chain uses TRBV4-1 and TRBJ2-1, with 9 positions matching TRBD2. This CDR3 region has 17 residues. The germline V gene has CDR1 MGHRA and CDR2 YSYEKL. Trimming took 0 bases from V and 0 from J; bases not matched to a gene: 3. The CDR3 nucleotides read TGCGCCAGCAGCCAAGATCCAGCGGGGGGCTCCTACAATGAGCAGTTCTTC. Amino acids: CASSQDPAGGSYNEQFF.

This clonotype was counted ten times or more. The chain employs TRBV5-1 and TRBJ1-2; no definite D call. Germline CDR1 SGHRS, CDR2 YFSETQ. V was trimmed by 8 bases and J by 2 bases, leaving 16 bases between them. The CDR3 has 14 amino acids. The chain's CDR3 is CASREELMNYGYTF. As DNA, the CDR3 is TGCGCCAGTAGGGAAGAACTTATGAACTATGGCTACACCTTC.

This clonotype was seen only a few times. This rearrangement joins TRBV7-2 to TRBJ2-3; 8 bases are shared with TRBD2. The CDR3 runs to 17 residues. Per germline, CDR1 SGHTA and CDR2 FQGNSA. After removal of 2 bases from V and 2 bases from J, the junction contained 9 bases not matched to a gene. The CDR3: CASSLRSGRGVTDTQYF. The CDR3 DNA reads TGTGCCAGCAGCTTAAGGTCCGGGCGGGGGGTCACAGATACGCAGTATTTT.

This clonotype was seen repeatedly, ten times or more. V usage is TRBV20-1 and J usage is TRBJ2-1; the D gene is possibly TRBD2 (5 bases). This CDR3 contains 15 residues. The ends were cut back, 4 bases at V and 3 bases at J, with 16 bases in the middle. The germline V gene encodes CDR1 DFQATT and CDR2 SNEGSKA (reference sequence). CDR3 amino acids: CSANSQRISYNEQFF. The DNA of the CDR3 is TGCAGTGCTAACAGTCAGCGGATTAGCTACAATGAGCAGTTCTTC.